This passage covers 30 T cell receptor beta chains from one sample sequenced in a study of cytomegalovirus exposure and HLA in healthy donors. Generated by immunoSEQ multiplex PCR, the TCRdb table keeps only in-frame clones and is missing some. The sample contains more than 250,000 clones, 75% to 90% of which appear only once. Sequences were obtained from PBMCs. Receptor source: a woman in her 30s in good health and CMV-seropositive.

The chain is built from TRBV9 and TRBJ2-1; D is unclear. V gave up 4 bases and J gave up 9 bases, with 14 bases separating them. Per germline, CDR1 SGDLS and CDR2 YYNGEE. The CDR3 is 13 amino acids. The CDR3 sequence: CASSSPLRLEQFF. For the CDR3, the DNA is TGTGCCAGCAGCTCCCCACTTAGGCTTGAGCAGTTCTTC. Using reference TRBV9 and TRBJ2-1 for the parts outside the CDR3, the full variable domain is DSGVTQTPKHLITATGQRVTLRCSPRSGDLSVYWYQQSLDQGLQFLIQYYNGEERAKGNILERFSAQQFPDLHSELNLSSLELGDSALYFCASSSPLRLEQFFGPGTRLTVL.

J is TRBJ1-3 and V is TRBV9; TRBD1 aligns across 7 bases. The CDR3 runs to 13 residues. Trimming removed 6 bases from V and 8 bases from J; junction bases left unmatched: 8. In germline, CDR1 is SGDLS, CDR2 YYNGEE. CDR3 DNA sequence: TGTGCCAGCACCACAGGGGTGGGTGACACCATATATTTT. Protein product: CASTTGVGDTIYF.

V is TRBV6-6 and J is TRBJ1-1; D ambiguous. Trimming took 7 bases from V and 8 from J, leaving 20 bases between them. The germline CDR1 and CDR2 sequences are MNHNY and SVGAGI (reference sequence). The CDR3 covers 14 residues. The DNA of the CDR3 is TGTGCCAGCACCAAGGTCTCCCAAGGGAGGGAAGCTTTCTTT. Protein sequence: CASTKVSQGREAFF.

The rearrangement uses TRBV7-6 and TRBJ2-3, with 8 bases lining up with TRBD1. V dropped 4 bases and J dropped 2; count of bases not matched to a gene: 2. The length of the CDR3 is 14 residues. Germline V gives CDR1 SGHVS, CDR2 FNYEAQ. CDR3 protein: CASSSGQATDTQYF. The CDR3 DNA is TGTGCCAGCAGCTCGGGACAGGCCACAGATACGCAGTATTTT.

This chain uses TRBV5-1 with TRBJ2-1, with TRBD2 identical over 8 bases. The CDR3 has 12 amino acids. Trimming removed 5 bases from V and 8 bases from J; junction bases left unmatched: 3. The germline V gene encodes CDR1 SGHRS and CDR2 YFSETQ. CDR3 in amino acids: CASRRGVYEQFF. The DNA for the CDR3 is TGCGCCAGCAGGCGGGGGGTCTATGAGCAGTTCTTC.

The V call is TRBV2, the J call TRBJ1-2; D is perhaps TRBD1 (5 bases). This CDR3 comprises 16 residues. Trimming pared 4 bases from V and 6 bases from J, leaving 21 bases between. Germline values: CDR1 SNHLY, CDR2 FYNNEI. The CDR3 DNA reads TGTGCCAGCAGTGCCCTACGGGGCCCAAGGTCGCATGGCTACACCTTC. This translates into CASSALRGPRSHGYTF.

The chain carries TRBV5-8 and TRBJ2-1, with D possibly matching TRBD1 (5 bases). Per germline, CDR1 SGHTS and CDR2 YDEGEE. V was clipped by 1 base and J by 7 bases, with 12 bases between them. This CDR3 spans 14 amino acids. As DNA, the CDR3 is TGTGCCAGCAGCTTGTATCCAGGGATGAATGAGCAGTTCTTC. Protein product: CASSLYPGMNEQFF.

The rearrangement joins TRBV29-1 to TRBJ2-7; tentatively, D is TRBD2 (6 bases). Germline V gives CDR1 SQVTM, CDR2 ANQGSEA. The V gene lost 3 bases and the J gene lost 4 bases, with 13 bases spanning the gap. The CDR3 covers 13 residues. The CDR3 loop reads CSVDSGGEYEQYF. CDR3 in DNA: TGCAGCGTTGACTCAGGCGGGGAATACGAGCAGTACTTC.

This chain joins TRBV29-1 and TRBJ2-5; 10 bases match TRBD2. This CDR3 has 13 residues. The ends lost 5 bases at V and 5 bases at J; junction bases unmatched: 5. The germline gives CDR1 SQVTM, CDR2 ANQGSEA. In DNA form, the CDR3 reads TGCAGCGTTCTAGCGGGAGTGAGGGAGACCCAGTACTTC. This translates into CSVLAGVRETQYF.

The gene calls are TRBV29-1 and TRBJ1-2, with D unresolved. CDR3 length: 11 residues. In germline, CDR1 is SQVTM, CDR2 ANQGSEA. V lost 6 bases and J lost 4, with 9 bases in between. As DNA, the CDR3 is TGCAGCGTCCACAGTTTCTATGGCTACACCTTC. This translates into CSVHSFYGYTF.

The chain carries TRBV6-1 and TRBJ1-5; 7 bases match TRBD1. V lost 9 bases, J lost 4 bases, and 6 bases stayed unmatched. Germline V gene data show CDR1 as MNHNS and CDR2 as SASEGT. The CDR3 loop spans 13 amino acids. The DNA of the CDR3 is TGTGCCAGAACACAGGGGAGAAATCAGCCCCAGCATTTT. The encoded protein is CARTQGRNQPQHF.

This clone appeared a single time. This rearrangement joins TRBV6-1 to TRBJ2-7; 9 nucleotides match TRBD1. V was pared by 5 bases and J by 0 bases, with 5 bases of the junction left unmatched. The CDR3 extends over 15 amino acids. Looked up from germline, CDR1 is MNHNS and CDR2 is SASEGT. CDR3 in DNA: TGTGCCAGCAGTCAGGACAGGGGCCTCTCCTACGAGCAGTACTTC. This sequence encodes CASSQDRGLSYEQYF.

This chain joins TRBV9 and TRBJ1-2, with D unclear. Germline V gene lookup returns CDR1 SGDLS and CDR2 YYNGEE. V was cut by 0 bases and J by 7 bases, with 16 bases left in between. The CDR3 runs to 15 residues. DNA for the CDR3: TGTGCCAGCAGCGTAGAATCCCGGGCGACAAGTGGCTACACCTTC. Protein sequence: CASSVESRATSGYTF.

The chain is built from TRBV15 and TRBJ2-7; D is undetermined. Trimming took 4 bases from V and 0 from J, leaving 7 bases between them. This CDR3 spans 13 amino acids. CDR1 is LNHNV and CDR2 is YYDKDF in the germline V gene (reference sequence). The CDR3 region is CATSIGYSYEQYF. CDR3 DNA: TGTGCCACCAGCATTGGGTACTCCTACGAGCAGTACTTC.

V gene TRBV2 combines with J gene TRBJ1-5; weak D call: TRBD1 (5 bases). The CDR3 extends over 14 amino acids. Per germline, CDR1 SNHLY and CDR2 FYNNEI. Trimming took 6 bases from V and 3 from J, leaving 12 bases between them. The CDR3 loop reads CASRDGGDNQPQHF. In nucleotides, the CDR3 is TGTGCCAGCAGGGATGGGGGAGACAATCAGCCCCAGCATTTT.

This chain joins TRBV5-1 and TRBJ2-2; D possibly corresponds to TRBD1 (6 bases). Germline assignment: CDR1 SGHRS and CDR2 YFSETQ. This CDR3 comprises 16 residues. Trimming cost V 0 bases and J 0 bases, with 9 bases left between them. CDR3 sequence reads: CASSLGQGSNTGELFF. DNA for the CDR3: TGCGCCAGCAGCTTGGGCCAGGGGTCGAACACCGGGGAGCTGTTTTTT.

The gene calls are TRBV9 and TRBJ1-2; TRBD1 aligns across 7 bases. The germline CDR1 and CDR2 sequences are SGDLS and YYNGEE. The CDR3 loop spans 15 amino acids. Germline trimming cut 0 bases from V and 6 bases from J; bases unmatched to any gene: 8. The CDR3 nucleotides are TGTGCCAGCAGCGTAGTTGAGACAGGGTCACATGGCTACACCTTC. This gives the protein CASSVVETGSHGYTF.

The rearrangement links TRBV9 to TRBJ2-1; D unresolved. This CDR3 has 15 residues. The V gene lost 3 bases and the J gene lost 7 bases, with 17 bases spanning the gap. Germline V gives CDR1 SGDLS, CDR2 YYNGEE. The CDR3 bases are TGTGCCAGCAGCGGGCAAACCCGACTCCCAAATGAGCAGTTCTTC. As protein: CASSGQTRLPNEQFF.

This clone occurred once. The chain is built from TRBV18 and TRBJ1-2; D may be TRBD1 (6 bases). The CDR3 length is 13 residues. Germline V gene lookup returns CDR1 KGHSH and CDR2 LQKENI. Trimming stripped 4 bases from V and 2 bases from J, with 8 bases between. CDR3 in amino acids: CASSQGQNYGYTF. DNA of the CDR3: TGTGCCAGCTCACAAGGACAGAACTATGGCTACACCTTC. Looking up the rest from reference TRBV18 and TRBJ1-2 gives the full variable domain: NAGVMQNPRHLVRRRGQEARLRCSPMKGHSHVYWYRQLPEEGLKFMVYLQKENIIDESGMPKERFSAEFPKEGPSILRIQQVVRGDSAAYFCASSQGQNYGYTFGSGTRLTVV.

The chain has TRBV29-1 and TRBJ2-3; TRBD1 is a possible D gene (7 bases). V was clipped by 7 bases and J by 1 base, with 18 bases between them. Germline loops: CDR1 SQVTM, CDR2 ANQGSEA. CDR3 length equals 15 residues. The CDR3 region has the DNA TGCAGCGCTCCGACAGGGTCGGGGGGCACAGATACGCAGTATTTT. Protein: CSAPTGSGGTDTQYF.

CDR3 in DNA: TGTGCCAGCAGCGTAGGACAGATCGGCGAGCAGTACTTC. Its protein is CASSVGQIGEQYF. The gene calls are TRBV9 and TRBJ2-7; D is perhaps TRBD1 (5 bases). Germline CDR1 and CDR2: SGDLS and YYNGEE. Between the trimmed V and J ends, which lost 0 bases and 6 bases, there was a span of 10 bases. This CDR3 spans 13 amino acids.

The V and J genes are TRBV7-9 and TRBJ1-5; tentatively, D is TRBD1 (6 bases). The CDR3 length is 15 residues. V was pared by 7 bases and J by 4 bases, with 17 bases between. CDR1 and CDR2 (germline): SEHNR, FQNEAQ (reference sequence). CDR3 sequence (DNA): TGTGCCAGCATGCCCGACGGGACACCAAATCAGCCCCAGCATTTT. It codes for CASMPDGTPNQPQHF.

The chain has TRBV7-6 and TRBJ1-4; 7 bases are a match to TRBD1. The CDR3 length is 15 residues. V lost 5 bases, J lost 2 bases, and 5 bases stayed unmatched. CDR1 SGHVS and CDR2 FNYEAQ come from the germline V gene. The CDR3 region is CASSETGTTNEKLFF. The CDR3 nucleotides are TGTGCCAGCAGCGAGACAGGGACGACTAATGAAAAACTGTTTTTT.

The chain carries TRBV5-6 and TRBJ2-5; tentatively, D is TRBD2 (5 bases). CDR1 is SGHDT, CDR2 YYEEEE, per germline. Trimming took off 2 bases at V and 5 bases at J, with 16 bases between the two ends. The CDR3 length is 15 residues. CDR3 region: CASSFGSAYRETQYF. The DNA of the CDR3 is TGTGCCAGCAGCTTTGGTAGCGCCTATAGGGAGACCCAGTACTTC.

Only a few counts were recorded for this clone. The chain couples TRBV7-9 to TRBJ2-2; the match to TRBD2 covers 13 bases. J was trimmed by 1 base and V by 5 bases; bases with no gene match: 4. The CDR3 sequence is 17 residues long. Germline V CDR1 and CDR2: SEHNR, FQNEAQ (reference sequence). The CDR3 DNA follows: TGTGCCAGCAGCCCAAGGACTAGCGGGGGGAACACCGGGGAGCTGTTTTTT. Translated: CASSPRTSGGNTGELFF.

The rearrangement links TRBV29-1 to TRBJ2-3, with D possibly being TRBD2 (7 bases). This CDR3 spans 14 amino acids. Germline V CDR1 and CDR2: SQVTM, ANQGSEA. V dropped 5 bases and J dropped 7 bases, with 19 bases sitting between them. The CDR3 coding sequence is TGCAGCGTTCCCCGGGGGGCGGGAGAAAATACGCAGTATTTT. Encoded protein: CSVPRGAGENTQYF.

This clone was recorded once. Other DNA sequences in this sample translate to the same CDR3. The chain employs TRBV14 and TRBJ1-5, with D maybe TRBD1 (5 bases). V lost 4 bases and J lost 4, with 8 bases in between. Germline V gene data show CDR1 as SGHDN and CDR2 as FVKESK. This CDR3 has 13 amino acids. The CDR3 DNA reads as TGTGCCAGCAGCCGAGACAGAAATCAGCCCCAGCATTTT. Residues: CASSRDRNQPQHF.

The chain recombines TRBV7-3 with TRBJ2-3, with D possibly matching TRBD1 (5 bases). The CDR3 runs to 13 residues. Germline CDR1 reads SGHTA; CDR2 reads FQGTGA. Trimming removed 4 bases from V and 3 bases from J, with 8 bases in between. The CDR3 sequence: CASSSRQTDTQYF. In nucleotides, the CDR3 is TGTGCCAGCAGCTCTCGACAGACAGATACGCAGTATTTT.

This clone was detected a few times. Additional DNA sequences in this sample encode the identical CDR3. The gene calls are TRBV30 and TRBJ1-5, with D perhaps matching TRBD1 (5 bases). V shed 4 bases and J shed 1 base, with 8 bases lying between them. There are 13 residues in the CDR3. Looked up from germline, CDR1 is GTSNPN and CDR2 is SVGIG (reference sequence). The CDR3 reads CAWTAGSNQPQHF. CDR3 sequence (DNA): TGTGCCTGGACGGCAGGGAGCAATCAGCCCCAGCATTTT.

J is TRBJ2-2 and V is TRBV5-6; a possible D gene is TRBD2 (5 bases). Trimming stripped 5 bases from V and 7 bases from J, with 9 bases between. The V gene's germline CDR1 is SGHDT and CDR2 YYEEEE. The CDR3 runs 12 residues. The CDR3 here is CASRGSDGELFF. In DNA, the CDR3 is TGTGCCAGCAGAGGGAGCGACGGGGAGCTGTTTTTT.